This entry features one TCR beta chain sequence. Its antigen is currently not known. Within one base of it there is no much larger clone, and no base qualities were kept. This record belongs to a study of T-cell reconstitution after alpha-beta-depleted transplantation in children (TCRdb year 2016). Background on the whole study: T-cell immune reconstitution after TCRalphabeta/CD19-depleted allogeneic hematopoietic cell transplantation in children was quantitatively tracked in the study by means of TCR repertoire profiling.

Findings and caveats that apply to the study as a whole: In some patients, the high TCRbeta diversity seen at day 60 was put down to recipient T cells and intrathymic progenitors that had survived conditioning. Over the following months the frequencies of hyperexpanded clones went down, and after one year T-cell counts and TCRbeta diversity were mostly credited to newly produced T cells. The apparently early alphabetaT-cell count recovery about two months after transplant was reportedly dependent on only several hundred rapidly expanded clones derived from non-depleted graft cells.

This specimen's treatment or condition label, per the study, means: allogeneic hematopoietic cell transplantation with graft depleted of TCRalphabeta T cells and CD19 B cells. The transplant recipients were children given TCRalphabeta/CD19-depleted allogeneic hematopoietic cell grafts. CDR1 and CDR2, per the germline V gene, are SGHTA and FQGNSA. V is clipped by 1 base and J by 1 base, and the sequence between their germline boundaries is 9 bases long. The CDR3 numbers 15 residues from cysteine through phenylalanine. The read is trimmed to its CDR3 DNA, 45 bases read in frame from base 1. The library was generated by PCR. Sequenced using an Illumina HiSeq 2500. TCR library preparation used molecular barcoding, with unique molecular identifiers applied to normalize quantification of the TCRbeta repertoire. TCRdb reanalyzed the raw reads on its own, using fastp at Q25 for trimming and MiXCR for clone calling, and kept in-frame beta chains. CDR3 protein sequences are deduplicated, and each keeps its most common genes and DNA. Counted in this sample were about 510,000 distinct CDR3 sequences; around 10% of them appeared once. Less than 15% of the sample rests with the top ten.

The chain joins TRBV7-2 to TRBJ2-3; the D gene is perhaps TRBD1 or TRBD2, as each covers 5 bases. The receptor comes from a female patient aged 2 to 10 who had a stem cell transplant for aplastic anemia, so the T cells may come from the graft donor. The input for sequencing was PBMCs, mostly from graft donor cells, taken 180 days after TCRalphabeta/CD19-depleted stem cell transplant. DNA sequence: TGTGCCAGCAGCTTAGAGAGGGGATGCACAGATACGCAGTATTTT. This gives the protein CASSLERGCTDTQYF.